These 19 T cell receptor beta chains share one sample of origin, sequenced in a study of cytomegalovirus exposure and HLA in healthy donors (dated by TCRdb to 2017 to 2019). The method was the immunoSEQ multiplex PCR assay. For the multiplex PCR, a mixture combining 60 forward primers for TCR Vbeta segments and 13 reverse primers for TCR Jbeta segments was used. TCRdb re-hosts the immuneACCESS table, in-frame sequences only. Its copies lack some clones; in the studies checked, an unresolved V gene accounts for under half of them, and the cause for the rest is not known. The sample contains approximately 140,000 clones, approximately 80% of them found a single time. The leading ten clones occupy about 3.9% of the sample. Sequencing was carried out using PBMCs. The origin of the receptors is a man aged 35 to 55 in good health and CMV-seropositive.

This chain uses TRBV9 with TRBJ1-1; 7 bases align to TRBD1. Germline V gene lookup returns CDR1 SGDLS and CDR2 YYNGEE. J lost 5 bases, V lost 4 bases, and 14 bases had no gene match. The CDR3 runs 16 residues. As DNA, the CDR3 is TGTGCCAGCAGCCCCAGTGGGCACAGGGGAAAAACTGAAGCTTTCTTT. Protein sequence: CASSPSGHRGKTEAFF.

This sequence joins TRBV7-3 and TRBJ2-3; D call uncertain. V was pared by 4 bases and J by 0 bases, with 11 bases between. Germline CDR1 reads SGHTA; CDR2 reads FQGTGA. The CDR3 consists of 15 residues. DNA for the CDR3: TGTGCCAGCAGCTCTAGGCCCTTGAGCACAGATACGCAGTATTTT. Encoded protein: CASSSRPLSTDTQYF.

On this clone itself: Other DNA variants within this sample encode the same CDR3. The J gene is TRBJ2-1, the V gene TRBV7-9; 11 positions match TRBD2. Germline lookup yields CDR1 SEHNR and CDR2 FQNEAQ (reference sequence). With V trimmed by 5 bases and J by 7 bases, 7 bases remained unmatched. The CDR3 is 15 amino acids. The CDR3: CASSSSGGAWNEQFF. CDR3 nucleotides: TGTGCCAGCAGCAGTAGCGGGGGGGCTTGGAATGAGCAGTTCTTC. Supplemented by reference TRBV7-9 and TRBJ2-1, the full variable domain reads DTGVSQNPRHKITKRGQNVTFRCDPISEHNRLYWYRQTLGQGPEFLTYFQNEAQLEKSRLLSDRFSAERPKGSFSTLEIQRTEQGDSAMYLCASSSSGGAWNEQFFGPGTRLTVL.

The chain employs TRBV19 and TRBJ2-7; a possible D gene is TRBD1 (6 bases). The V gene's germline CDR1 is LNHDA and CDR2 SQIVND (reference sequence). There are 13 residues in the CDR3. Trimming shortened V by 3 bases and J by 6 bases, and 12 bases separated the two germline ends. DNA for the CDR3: TGTGCCAGTAGTATTATGGGGGCGACCGAGCAGTACTTC. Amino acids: CASSIMGATEQYF.

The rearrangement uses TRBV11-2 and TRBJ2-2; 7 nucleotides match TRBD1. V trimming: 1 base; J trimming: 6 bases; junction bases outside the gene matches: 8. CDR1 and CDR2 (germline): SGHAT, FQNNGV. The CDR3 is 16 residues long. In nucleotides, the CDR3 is TGTGCCAGCAGCTTAGTAATAAGGCAGGGGGCCGGGGAGCTGTTTTTT. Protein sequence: CASSLVIRQGAGELFF. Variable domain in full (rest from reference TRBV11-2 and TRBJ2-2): EAGVAQSPRYKIIEKRQSVAFWCNPISGHATLYWYQQILGQGPKLLIQFQNNGVVDDSQLPKDRFSAERLKGVDSTLKIQPAKLEDSAVYLCASSLVIRQGAGELFFGEGSRLTVL.

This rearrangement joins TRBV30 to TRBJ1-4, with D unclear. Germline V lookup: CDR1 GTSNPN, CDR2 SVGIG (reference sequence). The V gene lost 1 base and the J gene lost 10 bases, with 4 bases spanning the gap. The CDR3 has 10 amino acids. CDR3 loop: CAWSGRKLFF. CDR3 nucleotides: TGTGCCTGGAGTGGTAGAAAACTGTTTTTT.

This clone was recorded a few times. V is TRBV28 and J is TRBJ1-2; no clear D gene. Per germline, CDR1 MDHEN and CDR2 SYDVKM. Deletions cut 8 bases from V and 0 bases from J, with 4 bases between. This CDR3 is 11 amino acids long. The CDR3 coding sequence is TGTGCCAGCCGGGCTAACTATGGCTACACCTTC. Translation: CASRANYGYTF.

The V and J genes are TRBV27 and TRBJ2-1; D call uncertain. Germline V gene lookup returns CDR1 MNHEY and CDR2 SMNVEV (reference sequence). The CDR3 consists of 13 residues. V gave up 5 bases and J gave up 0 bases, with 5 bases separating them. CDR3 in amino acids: CASSLSSYNEQFF. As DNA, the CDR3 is TGTGCCAGCAGTCTTAGCTCCTACAATGAGCAGTTCTTC.

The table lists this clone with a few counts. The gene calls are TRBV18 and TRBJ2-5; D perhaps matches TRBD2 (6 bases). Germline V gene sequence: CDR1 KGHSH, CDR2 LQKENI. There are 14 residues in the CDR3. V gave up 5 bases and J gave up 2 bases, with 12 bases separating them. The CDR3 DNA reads TGTGCCAGCTCATACCGGGACTCACAAGAGACCCAGTACTTC. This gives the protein CASSYRDSQETQYF.

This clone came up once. The CDR3 spells CASSPRGHEQYF. The CDR3 DNA reads as TGTGCCAGCAGCCCCAGGGGACACGAGCAGTACTTC. V is TRBV6-1 and J is TRBJ2-7, with a tentative D call TRBD1 (6 bases). This CDR3 has 12 amino acids. Trimming shortened V by 6 bases and J by 5 bases, and 11 bases separated the two germline ends. Germline V gene lookup returns CDR1 MNHNS and CDR2 SASEGT.

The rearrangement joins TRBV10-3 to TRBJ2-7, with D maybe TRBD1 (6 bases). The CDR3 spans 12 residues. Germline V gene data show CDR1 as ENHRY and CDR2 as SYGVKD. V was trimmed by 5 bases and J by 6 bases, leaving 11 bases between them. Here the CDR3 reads CAISRQESEQYF. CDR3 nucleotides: TGTGCCATCAGTAGACAGGAAAGCGAGCAGTACTTC.

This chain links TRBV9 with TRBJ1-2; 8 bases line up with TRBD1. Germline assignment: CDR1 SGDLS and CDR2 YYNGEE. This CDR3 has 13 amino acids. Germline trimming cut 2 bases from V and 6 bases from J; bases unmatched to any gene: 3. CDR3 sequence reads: CASSVGTGDGYTF. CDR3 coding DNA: TGTGCCAGCAGCGTCGGGACAGGTGATGGCTACACCTTC.

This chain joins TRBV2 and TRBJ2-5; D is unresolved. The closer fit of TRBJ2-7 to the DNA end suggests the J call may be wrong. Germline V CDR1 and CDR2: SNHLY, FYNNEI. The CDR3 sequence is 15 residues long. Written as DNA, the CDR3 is TGTGCCAGCAAGCCGGCAGGTCCTAAACCCTACGAGCAGTACTTC. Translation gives CASKPAGPKPYEQYF.

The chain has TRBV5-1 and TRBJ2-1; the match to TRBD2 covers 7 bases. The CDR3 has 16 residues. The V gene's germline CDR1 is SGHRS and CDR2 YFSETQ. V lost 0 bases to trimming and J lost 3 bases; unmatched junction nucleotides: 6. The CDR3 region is CASSLAGGSIYNEQFF. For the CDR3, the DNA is TGCGCCAGCAGCTTGGCCGGGGGGTCTATCTACAATGAGCAGTTCTTC. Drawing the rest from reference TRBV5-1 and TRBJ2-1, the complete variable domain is KAGVTQTPRYLIKTRGQQVTLSCSPISGHRSVSWYQQTPGQGLQFLFEYFSETQRNKGNFPGRFSGRQFSNSRSEMNVSTLELGDSALYLCASSLAGGSIYNEQFFGPGTRLTVL.

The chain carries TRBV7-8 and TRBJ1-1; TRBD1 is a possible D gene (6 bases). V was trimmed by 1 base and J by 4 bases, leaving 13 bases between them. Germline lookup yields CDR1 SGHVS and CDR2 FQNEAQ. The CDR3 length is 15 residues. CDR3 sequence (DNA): TGTGCCAGCAGCTTAGTCGGGGGGCTTTCCACTGAAGCTTTCTTT. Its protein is CASSLVGGLSTEAFF.

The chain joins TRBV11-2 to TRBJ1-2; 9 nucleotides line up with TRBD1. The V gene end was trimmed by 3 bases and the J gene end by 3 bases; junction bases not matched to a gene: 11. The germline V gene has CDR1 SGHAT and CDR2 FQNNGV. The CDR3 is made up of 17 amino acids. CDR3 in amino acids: CASSLVRFDRGDYGYTF. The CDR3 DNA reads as TGTGCCAGCAGCTTGGTCCGGTTCGACAGGGGGGACTATGGCTACACCTTC.

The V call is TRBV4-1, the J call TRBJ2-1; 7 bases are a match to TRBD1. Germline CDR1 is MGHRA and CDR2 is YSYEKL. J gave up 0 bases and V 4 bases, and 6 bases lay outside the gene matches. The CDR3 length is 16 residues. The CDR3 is CASSRGGQSSYNEQFF. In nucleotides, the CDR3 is TGCGCCAGCAGCCGAGGGGGACAGAGCTCCTACAATGAGCAGTTCTTC.

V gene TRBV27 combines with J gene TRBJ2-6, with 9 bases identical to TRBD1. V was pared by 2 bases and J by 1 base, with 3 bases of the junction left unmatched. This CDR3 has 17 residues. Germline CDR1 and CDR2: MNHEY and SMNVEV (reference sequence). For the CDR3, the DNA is TGTGCCAGCAGTTTACAGGGACAGGGATCTGGGGCCAACGTCCTGACTTTC. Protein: CASSLQGQGSGANVLTF. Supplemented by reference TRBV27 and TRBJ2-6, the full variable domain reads EAQVTQNPRYLITVTGKKLTVTCSQNMNHEYMSWYRQDPGLGLRQIYYSMNVEVTDKGDVPEGYKVSRKEKRNFPLILESPSPNQTSLYFCASSLQGQGSGANVLTFGAGSRLTVL.

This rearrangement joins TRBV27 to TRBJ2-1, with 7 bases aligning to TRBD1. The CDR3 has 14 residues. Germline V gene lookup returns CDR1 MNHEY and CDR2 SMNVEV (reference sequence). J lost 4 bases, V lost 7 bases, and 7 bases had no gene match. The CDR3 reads CASKPGQQYNEQFF. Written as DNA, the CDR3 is TGTGCCAGCAAACCGGGACAGCAGTACAATGAGCAGTTCTTC.